This T cell receptor beta chain was sequenced in a study of OX40 agonist ivuxolimab in advanced cancers. Germline lookup yields CDR1 MNHNY and CDR2 SVGAGI (reference sequence). Trimming pared 6 bases from V and 2 bases from J, leaving 7 bases between. The CDR3 is made up of 12 amino acids. Measured with immunoSEQ multiplex PCR; TCRdb has only the in-frame clones, and not every one. The repertoire consists of more than 45,000 clones, with roughly 84% occurring once and the leading ten covering roughly 4.5%. This clonotype was sampled from an adult with an advanced solid tumor such as melanoma, head and neck, liver or kidney cancer. The starting material was CD4+ or CD8+ T cells sorted from blood, obtained in a trial of the OX40 agonist ivuxolimab. The chain links TRBV6-6 to TRBJ1-2; the D is unclear. The CDR3 DNA is TGTGCCAGCAGCCACGGCAACTATGGCTACACCTTC. It codes for CASSHGNYGYTF.